One sample yielded the 7 T cell receptor beta chains listed below, sequenced in a study of a mutant IDH1 vaccine in newly diagnosed glioma. The assay was immunoSEQ multiplex PCR, and TCRdb's table has in-frame clones only and misses some. The repertoire holds some 27,000 clones, with approximately 80% as singletons. The time point is: week 5, during vaccination. With topical imiquimod, each dose of the vaccine consisted of 300 ug of mutant IDH1 20-mer peptide. For these receptors, no antigen is known. The sequencing used PBMCs, collected from a glioma patient whose treatment included an IDH1 peptide vaccine. These receptors were taken from a man in his forties with glioma.

The chain has TRBV6-5 and TRBJ2-2; 8 bases align to TRBD2. CDR1 is MNHEY, CDR2 SVGAGI, per germline. V was clipped by 0 bases and J by 6 bases; unmatched bases: 3. The CDR3 is 15 amino acids. The CDR3 loop is CASSYSTSGPGELFF. The CDR3 region has the DNA TGTGCCAGCAGTTACTCTACTAGCGGACCCGGGGAGCTGTTTTTT.

This clone turned up a few times. J is TRBJ2-3 and V is TRBV29-1, with 10 bases aligning to TRBD2. Germline CDR1 and CDR2: SQVTM and ANQGSEA. The V gene end was trimmed by 6 bases and the J gene end by 3 bases; junction bases not matched to a gene: 3. This CDR3 spans 13 amino acids. As DNA, the CDR3 is TGCAGCGTCCGACTAGCGGGTACAGATACGCAGTATTTT. The encoded protein is CSVRLAGTDTQYF.

In its sample, this clone ranks as medium-sized (0.01 to 0.1%). V is TRBV7-9 and J is TRBJ1-1; D gene uncertain. V lost 0 bases and J lost 6, with 5 bases in between. The germline gives CDR1 SEHNR, CDR2 FQNEAQ (reference sequence). This CDR3 has 12 amino acids. The CDR3 is CASSLARPEAFF. The CDR3, as DNA: TGTGCCAGCAGCTTAGCGCGGCCTGAAGCTTTCTTT.

This clone was seen just once. J is TRBJ2-4 and V is TRBV5-5; TRBD2 is a possible D gene (7 bases). Germline V gene lookup returns CDR1 SGHKS and CDR2 YYEKEE (reference sequence). The CDR3 extends over 14 amino acids. V lost 4 bases and J lost 9, with 17 bases in between. This CDR3 reads CASSPDGGTSIQYF. CDR3 nucleotides: TGTGCCAGCAGCCCCGACGGGGGGACAAGCATTCAGTACTTC.

The rearrangement uses TRBV7-9 and TRBJ1-4, with TRBD1 identical over 7 bases. V shed 8 bases, J shed 12 bases, and the junction held 21 bases outside the gene matches. The CDR3 loop spans 16 amino acids. From germline, CDR1 is SEHNR and CDR2 FQNEAQ (reference sequence). CDR3 in amino acids: CASCHYRGKNEKELFF. CDR3 nucleotides: TGTGCCAGCTGCCACTACAGGGGAAAGAATGAAAAAGAACTGTTTTTT.

This clone was seen a single time. The chain has TRBV7-9 and TRBJ2-2; D remains unclear. The CDR3 is made up of 14 amino acids. Germline CDR1 reads SEHNR; CDR2 reads FQNEAQ (reference sequence). V gave up 5 bases and J gave up 6 bases, with 13 bases separating them. The CDR3 DNA sequence: TGTGCCAGCAGCGACGAGGTGCACCCCGGGGAGCTGTTTTTT. This gives the protein CASSDEVHPGELFF.

V is TRBV5-6 and J is TRBJ2-1; TRBD2 agrees at 9 bases. CDR3 size: 15 residues. The junction had 13 bases not matched to a gene; V was cut back by 1 base and J by 14 bases. Germline V gives CDR1 SGHDT, CDR2 YYEEEE. In nucleotides, the CDR3 is TGTGCCAGCAGCTTGAGGGGGGCCCTAGCGGGATATGAGTTCTTC. Translating it yields CASSLRGALAGYEFF. The whole variable domain, filled in from reference TRBV5-6 and TRBJ2-1, reads DAGVTQSPTHLIKTRGQQVTLRCSPKSGHDTVSWYQQALGQGPQFIFQYYEEEERQRGNFPDRFSGHQFPNYSSELNVNALLLGDSALYLCASSLRGALAGYEFFGPGTRLTVL.